A selection of T cell receptor beta chains follows, all from one sample in a study of Ad26.COV2.S vaccination and SARS-CoV-2 variants. The repertoire was sequenced with immunoSEQ multiplex PCR; TCRdb's copy has only in-frame clones and lacks some. The sample has around 250,000 clones, more than 75% seen once. This material consisted of peripheral blood, taken in a trial of Ad26.COV2.S vaccine versus placebo. These receptors all come from a person between 18 and 65 years old who received the Ad26.COV2.S COVID-19 vaccine or a placebo. Both conserved end residues are trimmed from each CDR3. Each record gives: J gene, V gene, CDR3 protein.

TRBJ1-3 | TRBV7-2 | ASSPNRGQPTGSGNTIY
TRBJ2-5 | TRBV5-1 | ASSLSGGRTQY
TRBJ2-1 | TRBV10-3 | AIGAGFGLGNEQF
TRBJ2-3 | TRBV6-2/TRBV6-3 | ASSYSKSDRGGTQY
TRBJ2-3 | TRBV5-1 | ASSKRDADTQY
TRBJ2-1 | TRBV18 | ASSPGQGYYNEQF
TRBJ2-1 | TRBV7-8 | ASSSDRGNEQF
TRBJ2-2 | TRBV7-3 | ASSLNQAGNTGELF
TRBJ2-2 | TRBV5-1 | ASSLIQSHTGELF
TRBJ1-2 | TRBV5-1 | ASRPGQVFFYGYT
TRBJ2-2 | TRBV7-2 | ASTLTTPPGELF
TRBJ2-6 | TRBV2 | ASSERGIGSGANVLT
TRBJ1-4 | TRBV9 | ASSVALGGPDEKLF
TRBJ1-4 | TRBV2 | ASRRTSTNEKLF
TRBJ1-2 | TRBV2 | ASSEERRSGGYT
TRBJ2-7 | TRBV15 | ATSRGTGVVYEQY
TRBJ1-1 | TRBV5-1 | ASSPGQGGTEAF
TRBJ2-7 | TRBV18 | ASSSVKRTGNYEQY
TRBJ1-3 | TRBV5-1 | ASSLGQTSSGNTIY
TRBJ1-4 | TRBV29-1 | SVGTAGEKLF
TRBJ1-4 | TRBV7-2 | ASSLERGGNNEKLF
TRBJ2-1 | TRBV4-3 | ASSQDWGLGRNEQF
TRBJ2-5 | TRBV30 | AWSVSGPETQY
TRBJ2-2 | TRBV5-8 | ASSFGFSGELF
TRBJ1-1 | TRBV19 | ASSLGKGTEAF
TRBJ2-6 | TRBV7-9 | ASSLVQVFSGANVLT
TRBJ2-5 | TRBV25-1 | ASSPGGGREETQY
TRBJ1-6 | TRBV13 | ASSLVSYNSPLH
TRBJ1-1 | TRBV12-3/TRBV12-4 | ASSQMENTEAF
TRBJ2-1 | TRBV14 | ASSQDYGGEYNEQF